This T cell receptor beta chain was obtained from a study of OX40 agonist ivuxolimab in advanced cancers. Libraries were prepared by immunoSEQ multiplex PCR; TCRdb keeps only in-frame clonotypes and omits some of them. The sample has tens of thousands of clones; around 87% are singletons. CDR3 size: 15 residues. Germline loops: CDR1 LNHDA, CDR2 SQIVND (reference sequence). V lost 3 bases, J lost 3 bases, and 15 bases lay in between. Source: CD4+ or CD8+ T cells sorted from blood, taken in a trial of the OX40 agonist ivuxolimab. The receptor was derived from an adult with an advanced solid tumor such as melanoma, head and neck, liver or kidney cancer. The chain has TRBV19 and TRBJ2-7; D not certain. The CDR3 is CASSIDPGRHYEQYF. CDR3 DNA: TGTGCCAGTAGTATTGATCCGGGCAGGCACTACGAGCAGTACTTC.